Below are 2 T cell receptor beta chains sequenced from a single sample in a study of blood T cell repertoires in COVID-19. Method: immunoSEQ multiplex PCR; TCRdb's copy keeps in-frame clones and lacks some. The data contain 150,000 to 200,000 clones, roughly four fifths of them singletons. Sequencing was done on a sample of peripheral blood. These receptors originate from a man between 60 and 75 years old with active or convalescent COVID-19.

V and J are TRBV12-3 or TRBV12-4 and TRBJ2-3; D gene unclear. Trimming left V 7 bases short and J 1 base short, with 6 bases between. This CDR3 has 12 amino acids. The CDR3 loop reads CASNQGTDTQYF. CDR3 sequence (DNA): TGTGCCAGCAACCAGGGCACAGATACGCAGTATTTT.

This clone was found once. The chain links TRBV18 to TRBJ2-7, with TRBD1 matching over 9 bases. The CDR3 is 15 residues long. Germline V CDR1 and CDR2: KGHSH, LQKENI. J lost 7 bases, V lost 6 bases, and 13 bases had no gene match. CDR3 coding DNA: TGTGCCAGCTCGCCCCGGGGGACAGGGCAAGAAGAGCAGTACTTC. This codes for CASSPRGTGQEEQYF.